This record concerns one T cell receptor beta chain sequence. In the authors' workflow: Nucleated cell counts were estimated from reference gene primer amplification. Generated by immunoSEQ multiplex PCR, the TCRdb table keeps only in-frame clones and is missing some. For V, J and clone size, that table is used; D and trimming come from the DNA. This table holds around 300,000 clones, 83% found once. CDR1 and CDR2 (germline): MDHEN, SYDVKM. The CDR3 runs to 15 residues. The J segment lost 1 base and the V segment lost 1 base, leaving 1 base of the junction unmatched. The data originate from a study of blood T cell repertoires in COVID-19. Study-wide background: PBMCs, B-cell-depleted T cells, or T cells provided the cDNA or gDNA that made up the material.

The chain joins TRBV28 to TRBJ2-3; 8 bases agree with TRBD2. Source material: peripheral blood. The receptor was isolated from a woman aged 45-60 years who had recovered from COVID-19. The CDR3 spells CASSLLAGRTDTQYF. In nucleotides, the CDR3 is TGTGCCAGCAGTTTATTAGCGGGGCGCACAGATACGCAGTATTTT.